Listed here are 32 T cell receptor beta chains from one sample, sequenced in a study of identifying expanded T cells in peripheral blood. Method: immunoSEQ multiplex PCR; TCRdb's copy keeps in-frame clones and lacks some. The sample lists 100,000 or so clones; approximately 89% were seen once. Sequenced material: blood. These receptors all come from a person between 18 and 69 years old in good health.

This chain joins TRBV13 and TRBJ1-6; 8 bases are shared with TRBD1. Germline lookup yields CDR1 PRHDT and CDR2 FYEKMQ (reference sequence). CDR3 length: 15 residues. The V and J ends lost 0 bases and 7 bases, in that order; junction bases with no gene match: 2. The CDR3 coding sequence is TGTGCCAGCAGCTTAGGCCGGGACAGGAATTCACCCCTCCACTTT. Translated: CASSLGRDRNSPLHF.

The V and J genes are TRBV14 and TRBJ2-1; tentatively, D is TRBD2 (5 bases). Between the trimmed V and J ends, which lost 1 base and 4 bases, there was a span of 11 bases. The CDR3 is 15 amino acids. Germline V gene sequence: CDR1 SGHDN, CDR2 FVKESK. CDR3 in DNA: TGTGCCAGCAGCCAAGTACGAGAGGGATACAATGAGCAGTTCTTC. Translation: CASSQVREGYNEQFF.

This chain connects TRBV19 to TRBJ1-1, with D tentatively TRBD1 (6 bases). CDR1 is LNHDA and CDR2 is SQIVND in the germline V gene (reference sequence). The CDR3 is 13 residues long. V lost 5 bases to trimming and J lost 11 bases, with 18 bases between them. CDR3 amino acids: CASSLQQGGTAFF. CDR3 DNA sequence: TGTGCCAGTAGTCTCCAACAGGGCGGAACGGCTTTCTTT.

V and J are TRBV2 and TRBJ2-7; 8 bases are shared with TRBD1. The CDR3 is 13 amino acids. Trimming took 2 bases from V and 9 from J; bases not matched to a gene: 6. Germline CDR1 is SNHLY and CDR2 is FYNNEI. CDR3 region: CASSEPGQEGQYF. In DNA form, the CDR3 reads TGTGCCAGCAGTGAACCGGGACAGGAGGGGCAGTACTTC. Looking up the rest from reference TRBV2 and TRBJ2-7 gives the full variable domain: EPEVTQTPSHQVTQMGQEVILRCVPISNHLYFYWYRQILGQKVEFLVSFYNNEISEKSEIFDDQFSVERPDGSNFTLKIRSTKLEDSAMYFCASSEPGQEGQYFGPGTRLTVT.

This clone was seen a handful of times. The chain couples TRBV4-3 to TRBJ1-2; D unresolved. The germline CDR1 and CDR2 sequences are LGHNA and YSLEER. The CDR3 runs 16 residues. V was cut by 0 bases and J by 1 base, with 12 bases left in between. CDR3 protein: CASSQDLGSVNYGYTF. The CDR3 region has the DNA TGCGCCAGCAGCCAAGATCTCGGCAGCGTTAACTATGGCTACACCTTC.

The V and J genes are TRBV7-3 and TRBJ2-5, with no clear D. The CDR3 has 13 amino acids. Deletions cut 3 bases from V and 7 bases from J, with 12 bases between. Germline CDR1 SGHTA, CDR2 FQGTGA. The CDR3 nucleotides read TGTGCCAGCAGCTTGGGTATGGACGGGACCCAGTACTTC. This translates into CASSLGMDGTQYF.

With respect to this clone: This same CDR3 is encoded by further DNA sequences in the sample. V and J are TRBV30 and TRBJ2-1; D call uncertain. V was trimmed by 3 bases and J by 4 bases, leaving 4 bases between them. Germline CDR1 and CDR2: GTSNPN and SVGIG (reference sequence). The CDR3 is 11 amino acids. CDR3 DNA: TGTGCCTGGAGGGGGTACAATGAGCAGTTCTTC. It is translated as CAWRGYNEQFF.

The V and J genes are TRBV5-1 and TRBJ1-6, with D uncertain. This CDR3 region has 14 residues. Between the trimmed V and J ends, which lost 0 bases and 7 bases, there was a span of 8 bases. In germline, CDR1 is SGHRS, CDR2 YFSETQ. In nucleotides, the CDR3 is TGCGCCAGCAGCTTGGGGATTTTAAATTCACCCCTCCACTTT. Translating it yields CASSLGILNSPLHF. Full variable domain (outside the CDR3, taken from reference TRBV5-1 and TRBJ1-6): KAGVTQTPRYLIKTRGQQVTLSCSPISGHRSVSWYQQTPGQGLQFLFEYFSETQRNKGNFPGRFSGRQFSNSRSEMNVSTLELGDSALYLCASSLGILNSPLHFGNGTRLTVT.

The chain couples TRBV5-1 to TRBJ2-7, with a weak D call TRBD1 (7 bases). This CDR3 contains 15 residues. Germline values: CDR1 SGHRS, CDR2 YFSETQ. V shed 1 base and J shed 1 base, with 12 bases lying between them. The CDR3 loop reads CASSLRPGGSYEQYF. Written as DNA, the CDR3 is TGCGCCAGCAGCTTGCGCCCAGGGGGGTCCTACGAGCAGTACTTC.

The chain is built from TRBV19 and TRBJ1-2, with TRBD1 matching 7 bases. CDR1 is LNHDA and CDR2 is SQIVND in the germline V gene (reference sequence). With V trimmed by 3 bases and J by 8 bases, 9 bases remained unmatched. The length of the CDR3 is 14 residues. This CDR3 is CASSIEGGAGGYTF. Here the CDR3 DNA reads TGTGCCAGTAGTATCGAAGGGGGCGCGGGGGGCTACACCTTC.

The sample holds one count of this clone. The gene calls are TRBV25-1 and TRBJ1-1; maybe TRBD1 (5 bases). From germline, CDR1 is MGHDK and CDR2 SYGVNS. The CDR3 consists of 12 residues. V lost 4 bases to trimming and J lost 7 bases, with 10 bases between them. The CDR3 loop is CASSGGRGEAFF. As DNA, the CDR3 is TGTGCCAGCAGTGGGGGAAGGGGTGAAGCTTTCTTT. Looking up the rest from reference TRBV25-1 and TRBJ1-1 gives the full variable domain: EADIYQTPRYLVIGTGKKITLECSQTMGHDKMYWYQQDPGMELHLIHYSYGVNSTEKGDLSSESTVSRIRTEHFPLTLESARPSHTSQYLCASSGGRGEAFFGQGTRLTVV.

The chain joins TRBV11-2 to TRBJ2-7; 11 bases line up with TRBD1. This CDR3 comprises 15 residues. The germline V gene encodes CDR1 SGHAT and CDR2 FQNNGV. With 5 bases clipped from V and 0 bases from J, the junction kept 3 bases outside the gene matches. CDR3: CASSPGTGGSYEQYF. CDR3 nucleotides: TGTGCCAGCAGCCCCGGGACAGGGGGCTCCTACGAGCAGTACTTC. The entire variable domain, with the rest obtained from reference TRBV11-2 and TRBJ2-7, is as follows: EAGVAQSPRYKIIEKRQSVAFWCNPISGHATLYWYQQILGQGPKLLIQFQNNGVVDDSQLPKDRFSAERLKGVDSTLKIQPAKLEDSAVYLCASSPGTGGSYEQYFGPGTRLTVT.

The CDR3 sequence: CAFSSRNNYGYTF. The DNA for the CDR3 is TGTGCCTTCTCCTCCCGGAATAACTATGGCTACACCTTC. The V and J genes are TRBV7-9 and TRBJ1-2; D is unclear. Germline CDR1 reads SEHNR; CDR2 reads FQNEAQ (reference sequence). The CDR3 totals 13 residues. The V end was cut by 11 bases, the J end by 1 base, with 14 bases between.

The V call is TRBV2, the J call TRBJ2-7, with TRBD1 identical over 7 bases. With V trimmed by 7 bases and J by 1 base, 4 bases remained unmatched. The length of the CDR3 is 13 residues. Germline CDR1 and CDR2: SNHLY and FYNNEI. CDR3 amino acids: CASIWDRSYEQYF. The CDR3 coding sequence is TGTGCCAGCATATGGGACAGATCCTACGAGCAGTACTTC.

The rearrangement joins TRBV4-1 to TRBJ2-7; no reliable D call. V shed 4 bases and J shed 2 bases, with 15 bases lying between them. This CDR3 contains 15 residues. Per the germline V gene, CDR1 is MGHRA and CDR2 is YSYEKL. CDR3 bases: TGCGCCAGCAGCCCCGAGACCGCAATTCCCTACGAGCAGTACTTC. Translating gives CASSPETAIPYEQYF.

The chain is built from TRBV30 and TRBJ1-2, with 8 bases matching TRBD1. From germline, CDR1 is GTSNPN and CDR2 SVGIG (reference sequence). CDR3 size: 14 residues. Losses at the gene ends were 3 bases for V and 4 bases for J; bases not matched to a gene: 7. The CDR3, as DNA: TGTGCCTGGAGCTTAGACAGGGGATCCTATGGCTACACCTTC. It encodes CAWSLDRGSYGYTF.

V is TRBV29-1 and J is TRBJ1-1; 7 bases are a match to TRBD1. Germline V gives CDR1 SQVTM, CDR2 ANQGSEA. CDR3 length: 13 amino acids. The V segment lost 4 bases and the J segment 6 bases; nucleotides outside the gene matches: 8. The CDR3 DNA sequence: TGCAGCGTTGCCACGCCGACAGGGTCTGAAGCTTTCTTT. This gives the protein CSVATPTGSEAFF.

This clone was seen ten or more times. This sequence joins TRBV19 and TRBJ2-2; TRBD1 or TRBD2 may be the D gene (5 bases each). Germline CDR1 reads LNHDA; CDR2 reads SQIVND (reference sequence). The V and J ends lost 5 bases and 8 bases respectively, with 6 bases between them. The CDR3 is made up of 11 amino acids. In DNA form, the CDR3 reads TGTGCCAGTAGTGGGGGAGGGGAGCTGTTTTTT. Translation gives CASSGGGELFF.

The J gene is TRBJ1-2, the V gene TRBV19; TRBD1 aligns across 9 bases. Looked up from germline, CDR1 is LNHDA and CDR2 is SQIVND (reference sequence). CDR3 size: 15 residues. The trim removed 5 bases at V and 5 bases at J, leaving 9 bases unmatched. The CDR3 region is CASSAGQGIGYGYTF. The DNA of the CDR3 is TGTGCCAGTAGTGCCGGACAGGGGATCGGGTATGGCTACACCTTC.

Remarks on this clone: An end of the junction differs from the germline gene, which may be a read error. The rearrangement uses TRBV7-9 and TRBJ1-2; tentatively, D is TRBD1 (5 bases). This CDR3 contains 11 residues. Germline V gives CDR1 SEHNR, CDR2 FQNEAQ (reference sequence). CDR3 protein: CASSQGAAENF. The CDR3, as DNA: TGTGCCAGCAGCCAAGGGGCAGCCGAAAACTTC. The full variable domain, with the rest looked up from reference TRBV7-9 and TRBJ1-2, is DTGVSQNPRHKITKRGQNVTFRCDPISEHNRLYWYRQTLGQGPEFLTYFQNEAQLEKSRLLSDRFSAERPKGSFSTLEIQRTEQGDSAMYLCASSQGAAENFGSGTRLTVV.

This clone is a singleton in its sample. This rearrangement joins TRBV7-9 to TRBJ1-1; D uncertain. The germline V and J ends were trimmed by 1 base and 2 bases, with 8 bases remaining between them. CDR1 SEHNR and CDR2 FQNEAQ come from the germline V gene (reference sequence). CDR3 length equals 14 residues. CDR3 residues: CASSLVGGNTEAFF. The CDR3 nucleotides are TGTGCCAGCAGCTTAGTGGGCGGTAACACTGAAGCTTTCTTT.

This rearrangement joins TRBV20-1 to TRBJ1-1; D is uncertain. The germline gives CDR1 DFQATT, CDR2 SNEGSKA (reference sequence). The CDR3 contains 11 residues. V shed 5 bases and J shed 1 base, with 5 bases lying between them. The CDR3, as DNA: TGCAGTGCTGGAAGGAACACTGAAGCTTTCTTT. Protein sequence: CSAGRNTEAFF.

CDR3 sequence (DNA): TGTGCCTGGAGCATGTTAAGCAGGGGGATAAACTATGGCTACACCTTC. It specifies CAWSMLSRGINYGYTF. The chain has TRBV30 and TRBJ1-2, with 7 bases matching TRBD1. The germline V gene encodes CDR1 GTSNPN and CDR2 SVGIG (reference sequence). V lost 3 bases, J lost 2 bases, and 12 bases stayed unmatched. CDR3 length: 16 residues. The full variable domain, its missing parts supplied by reference TRBV30 and TRBJ1-2, is SQTIHQWPATLVQPVGSPLSLECTVEGTSNPNLYWYRQAAGRGLQLLFYSVGIGQISSEVPQNLSASRPQDRQFILSSKKLLLSDSGFYLCAWSMLSRGINYGYTFGSGTRLTVV.

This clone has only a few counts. In DNA form, the CDR3 reads TGTGCCTGGGCCCAGGGGGAGAGGTATGGCTACACCTTC. Translating gives CAWAQGERYGYTF. The chain has TRBV30 and TRBJ1-2; 7 bases align to TRBD1. The V segment lost 5 bases and the J segment 5 bases; nucleotides outside the gene matches: 8. This CDR3 comprises 13 residues. CDR1 and CDR2 (germline): GTSNPN, SVGIG (reference sequence).

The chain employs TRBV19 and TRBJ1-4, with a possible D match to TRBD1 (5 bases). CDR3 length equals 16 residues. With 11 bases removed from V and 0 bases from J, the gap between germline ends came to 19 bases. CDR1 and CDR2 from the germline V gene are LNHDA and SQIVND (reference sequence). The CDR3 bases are TGTGCCTCGCGGGATGGGGGTATTGCAACTAATGAAAAACTGTTTTTT. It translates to CASRDGGIATNEKLFF.

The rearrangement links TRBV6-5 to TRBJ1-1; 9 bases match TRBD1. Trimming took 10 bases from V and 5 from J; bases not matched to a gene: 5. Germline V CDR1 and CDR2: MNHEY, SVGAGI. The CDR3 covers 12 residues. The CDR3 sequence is CATRQGVTEAFF. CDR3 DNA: TGTGCCACCAGACAGGGGGTGACTGAAGCTTTCTTT.

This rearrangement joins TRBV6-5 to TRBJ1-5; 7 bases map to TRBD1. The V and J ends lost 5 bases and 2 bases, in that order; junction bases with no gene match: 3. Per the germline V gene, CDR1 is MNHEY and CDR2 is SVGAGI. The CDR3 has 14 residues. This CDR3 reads CASSRGQGNQPQHF. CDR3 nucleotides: TGTGCCAGCAGTCGAGGACAGGGCAATCAGCCCCAGCATTTT.

The CDR3 is CAISDFGTGDNEQFF. The CDR3 region has the DNA TGTGCCATCAGTGACTTCGGGACAGGAGACAATGAGCAGTTCTTC. This chain uses TRBV10-3 with TRBJ2-1; 8 nucleotides match TRBD1. The CDR3 is 15 amino acids. Unmatched junction bases numbered 6, after V lost 3 bases and J lost 5 bases. Per germline, CDR1 ENHRY and CDR2 SYGVKD.

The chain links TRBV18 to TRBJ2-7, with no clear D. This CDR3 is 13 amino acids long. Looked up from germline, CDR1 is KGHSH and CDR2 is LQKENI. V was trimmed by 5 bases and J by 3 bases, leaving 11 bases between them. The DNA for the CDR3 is TGTGCCAGCTCAAAAGGAATCGTCTACGAGCAGTACTTC. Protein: CASSKGIVYEQYF. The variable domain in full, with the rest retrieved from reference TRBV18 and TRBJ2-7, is NAGVMQNPRHLVRRRGQEARLRCSPMKGHSHVYWYRQLPEEGLKFMVYLQKENIIDESGMPKERFSAEFPKEGPSILRIQQVVRGDSAAYFCASSKGIVYEQYFGPGTRLTVT.

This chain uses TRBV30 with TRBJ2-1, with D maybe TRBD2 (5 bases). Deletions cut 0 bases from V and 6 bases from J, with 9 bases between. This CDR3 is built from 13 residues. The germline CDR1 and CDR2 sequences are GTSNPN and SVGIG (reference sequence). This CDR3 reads CAWSVDFRNEQFF. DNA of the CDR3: TGTGCCTGGAGTGTGGACTTCCGCAATGAGCAGTTCTTC.

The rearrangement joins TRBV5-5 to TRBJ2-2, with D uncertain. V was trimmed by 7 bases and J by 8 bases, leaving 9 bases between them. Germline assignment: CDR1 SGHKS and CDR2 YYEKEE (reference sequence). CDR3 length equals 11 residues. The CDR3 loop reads CASGLPGELFF. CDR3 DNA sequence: TGTGCCAGCGGCCTACCGGGGGAGCTGTTTTTT.

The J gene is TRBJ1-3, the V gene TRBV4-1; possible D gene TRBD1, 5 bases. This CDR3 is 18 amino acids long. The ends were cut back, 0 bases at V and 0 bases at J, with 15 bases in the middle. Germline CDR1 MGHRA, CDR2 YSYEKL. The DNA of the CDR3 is TGCGCCAGCAGCCAAGAACTGGGGCCGGAAAGCTCTGGAAACACCATATATTTT. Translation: CASSQELGPESSGNTIYF.